These 4 T cell receptor beta chains originate from one sample sequenced in a study of blood T cell repertoires in COVID-19. Sequencing used immunoSEQ multiplex PCR; TCRdb keeps in-frame clones, though not all of them. The sample has 150,000 to 200,000 clones; 80% to 90% are singletons. Sequencing used peripheral blood. These receptors all stem from a man aged 50 to 60 with active or convalescent COVID-19.

This chain links TRBV11-2 with TRBJ2-5; 9 bases map to TRBD2. The germline gives CDR1 SGHAT, CDR2 FQNNGV. The CDR3 is 19 amino acids. Losses at the gene ends were 4 bases for V and 5 bases for J; bases not matched to a gene: 20. CDR3 coding DNA: TGTGCCAGCAGCTCTGGTCGAAGCGGGGGGATTATTAGGATGGAGACCCAGTACTTC. Its protein is CASSSGRSGGIIRMETQYF.

The chain recombines TRBV10-1 with TRBJ2-7; 9 nucleotides agree with TRBD1. The CDR3 spans 15 residues. The V gene's germline CDR1 is WNHNN and CDR2 SYGVQD (reference sequence). V was clipped by 6 bases and J by 2 bases; unmatched bases: 8. The CDR3 loop is CASRERDRATYEQYF. The CDR3 DNA is TGCGCCAGCAGAGAACGGGACAGGGCCACCTACGAGCAGTACTTC.

The chain links TRBV29-1 to TRBJ2-7; possible D gene TRBD1, 5 bases. V gave up 0 bases and J gave up 7 bases, with 10 bases separating them. The V gene's germline CDR1 is SQVTM and CDR2 ANQGSEA. CDR3 size: 12 residues. The CDR3 loop is CSVEDGAREQYF. CDR3 DNA sequence: TGCAGCGTTGAAGATGGGGCAAGGGAGCAGTACTTC.

The table lists this clone with a few counts. V and J are TRBV3-1 (or the pseudogene TRBV3-2) and TRBJ2-1, with 12 positions matching TRBD2. This CDR3 comprises 16 residues. V shed 4 bases, J shed 8 bases, and the junction held 9 bases outside the gene matches. Germline values: CDR1 LGHDT, CDR2 YNNKEL (reference sequence). The DNA of the CDR3 is TGTGCCAGCAGCCCGGCAGCTAGCGGGGGGGCCCATGAGCAGTTCTTC. Encoded protein: CASSPAASGGAHEQFF.